This T cell receptor beta chain was recovered during a study of blood T cell repertoires in COVID-19. Study at large: The study drew acute and convalescent COVID-19 samples from the United States, Italy and Spain. T cells, B-cell-depleted T cells, or PBMCs provided the cDNA or gDNA that served as material.

Germline V lookup: CDR1 SGHNT, CDR2 YENEEA. The CDR3 is 13 amino acids. The V gene lost 1 base and the J gene lost 3 bases, with 5 bases spanning the gap. Per the authors' pipeline: Reference gene primers were amplified, and this amplification served to estimate nucleated cell counts. Libraries were prepared by immunoSEQ multiplex PCR; TCRdb keeps only in-frame clonotypes and omits some of them. That table furnishes V, J and clone size, whereas the DNA furnished D and trimming. The sample holds under 350,000 clones; around 78% are singletons and the top ten take about 4.5%. The V and J genes are TRBV11-3 and TRBJ2-3; D perhaps matches TRBD2 (5 bases). The source material was peripheral blood. The clonotype originates from a man in his sixties who had recovered from COVID-19. The CDR3 DNA reads TGTGCCAGCAGCTTAGGCGGGACAGATACGCAGTATTTT. Translating it yields CASSLGGTDTQYF.